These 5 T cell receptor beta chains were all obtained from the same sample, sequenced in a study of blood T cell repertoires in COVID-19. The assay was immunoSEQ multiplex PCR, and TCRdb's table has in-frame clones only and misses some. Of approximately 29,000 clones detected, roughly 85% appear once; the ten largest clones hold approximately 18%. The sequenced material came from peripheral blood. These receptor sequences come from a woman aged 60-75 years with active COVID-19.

The CDR3 DNA reads as TGCGCCAGCAGCCCGGGCTACGAGCAGTACTTC. Its translation: CASSPGYEQYF. The V call is TRBV5-1, the J call TRBJ2-7; no reliable D call. V was pared by 4 bases and J by 3 bases, with 5 bases between. This CDR3 has 11 residues. CDR1 is SGHRS and CDR2 is YFSETQ in the germline V gene. Combining the CDR3 with reference TRBV5-1 and TRBJ2-7 gives the whole variable domain KAGVTQTPRYLIKTRGQQVTLSCSPISGHRSVSWYQQTPGQGLQFLFEYFSETQRNKGNFPGRFSGRQFSNSRSEMNVSTLELGDSALYLCASSPGYEQYFGPGTRLTVT.

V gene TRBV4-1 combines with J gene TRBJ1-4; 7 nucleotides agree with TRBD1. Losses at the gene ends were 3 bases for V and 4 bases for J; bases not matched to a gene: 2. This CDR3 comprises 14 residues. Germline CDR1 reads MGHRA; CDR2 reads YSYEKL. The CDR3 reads CASSHQGGNEKLFF. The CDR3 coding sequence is TGCGCCAGCAGCCATCAGGGGGGTAATGAAAAACTGTTTTTT.

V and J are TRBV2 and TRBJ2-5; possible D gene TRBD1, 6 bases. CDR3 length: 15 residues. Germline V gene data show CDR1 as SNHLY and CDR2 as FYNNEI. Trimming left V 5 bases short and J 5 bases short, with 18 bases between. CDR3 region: CASSSDRFLGETQYF. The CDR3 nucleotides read TGTGCCAGCAGTTCTGACAGGTTCCTGGGGGAGACCCAGTACTTC.

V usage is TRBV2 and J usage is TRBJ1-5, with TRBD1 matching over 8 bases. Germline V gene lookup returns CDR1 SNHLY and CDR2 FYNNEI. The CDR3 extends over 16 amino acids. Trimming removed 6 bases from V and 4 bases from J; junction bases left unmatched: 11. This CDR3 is CASRRTGRNSNQPQHF. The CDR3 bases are TGTGCCAGCAGGCGGACAGGGAGGAATTCAAATCAGCCCCAGCATTTT.

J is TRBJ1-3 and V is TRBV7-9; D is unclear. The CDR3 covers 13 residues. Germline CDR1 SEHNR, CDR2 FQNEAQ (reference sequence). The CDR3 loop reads CATSVYSGNTIYF. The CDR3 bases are TGTGCTACAAGCGTTTACTCTGGAAACACCATATATTTT.